The sample holds a few counts of the clone carrying this T cell receptor (beta chain). Its specificity is unknown. This entry is derived from a study of vaccination and CD4 T cells after COVID-19. Treatment of the sample: roughly 11-day PBMC culture with coronavirus spike peptide pools or control peptides (ViraFEST assay). Gathered ahead of the COVID-19 pandemic (2011-2018) were the CD4+ T cells of the unexposed donor. Researchers used the Oncomine TCR Beta short-read assay to sequence DNA from cultured CD4+ T cells. Someone extracted genomic DNA from cultured CD4+ T cells. TCRdb used MiXCR to reprocess the PCR reads, holding one entry per CDR3 protein. The table has some 10,000 distinct CDR3 sequences, about a third seen once. Germline assignment: CDR1 LGHNA and CDR2 YNFKEQ. CDR3 length equals 19 residues. V was clipped by 1 base and J by 4 bases; unmatched bases: 18.

The chain carries TRBV4-2 and TRBJ2-5, with 7 bases matching TRBD2. This receptor was obtained from a human donor in good health. The source material was CD4+ T cells from blood, cultured in vitro. As DNA, the CDR3 is TGTGCCAGCAGCCAAGGGCGGGACTACGGGGTGATATTCGGAGAGACCCAGTACTTC. It specifies CASSQGRDYGVIFGETQYF.